What follows are 24 T cell receptor beta chains derived from one specimen sequenced in a study of blood T cell repertoires in COVID-19. Produced via immunoSEQ multiplex PCR; TCRdb's table is partial and in-frame only. The data hold about 230,000 clones, with around 83% observed a single time. Sequences were obtained from peripheral blood. These receptors were collected from a woman between 40 and 55 years old who had recovered from COVID-19.

The CDR3 region is CASSIYGTGGAETQYF. The CDR3 DNA follows: TGTGCCAGCAGCATATACGGGACAGGGGGCGCAGAGACCCAGTACTTC. V usage is TRBV9 and J usage is TRBJ2-5; 12 positions agree with TRBD1. The V segment lost 4 bases and the J segment 4 bases; nucleotides outside the gene matches: 8. The CDR3 has 16 residues. In germline, CDR1 is SGDLS, CDR2 YYNGEE.

This CDR3 is CASSFDPGQGASGELFF. The CDR3 nucleotides read TGTGCCAGCAGCTTCGACCCGGGACAGGGGGCTTCCGGGGAGCTGTTTTTT. V and J are TRBV5-5 and TRBJ2-2; 12 bases are a match to TRBD1. The V gene's germline CDR1 is SGHKS and CDR2 YYEKEE (reference sequence). The CDR3 is made up of 17 amino acids. The V gene end was trimmed by 2 bases and the J gene end by 6 bases; junction bases not matched to a gene: 8.

The gene calls are TRBV19 and TRBJ2-2, with no clear D. This CDR3 comprises 16 residues. Germline CDR1 reads LNHDA; CDR2 reads SQIVND (reference sequence). Trimming shortened V by 3 bases and J by 3 bases, and 14 bases separated the two germline ends. The CDR3 loop reads CASSMSGLPYTGELFF. CDR3 DNA sequence: TGTGCCAGTAGTATGTCTGGGCTACCGTACACCGGGGAGCTGTTTTTT.

The chain combines TRBV7-2 with TRBJ2-6; D remains ambiguous. The CDR3 loop spans 19 amino acids. V was cut by 1 base and J by 1 base, with 17 bases left in between. CDR1 is SGHTA, CDR2 FQGNSA, per germline. The CDR3 DNA sequence: TGTGCCAGCAGCTTAGTCGGAGACCTAAAACTATCTGGGGCCAACGTCCTGACTTTC. Its translation is CASSLVGDLKLSGANVLTF.

The chain joins TRBV9 to TRBJ1-1, with D possibly TRBD1 on 6 matching bases. The CDR3 totals 15 residues. Germline CDR1 is SGDLS and CDR2 is YYNGEE. Trimming left V 3 bases short and J 3 bases short, with 15 bases between. CDR3 nucleotides: TGTGCCAGCAGCGCCCTCGGACAGCACGACACTGAAGCTTTCTTT. It specifies CASSALGQHDTEAFF.

This clone was picked up one time. The CDR3 DNA is TGTGCCAGCACGCAGGGTCTCGATGGCTACACCTTC. Its translation is CASTQGLDGYTF. J is TRBJ1-2 and V is TRBV28; possible D gene TRBD1, 5 bases. Looked up from germline, CDR1 is MDHEN and CDR2 is SYDVKM. V was pared by 7 bases and J by 6 bases, with 12 bases between. The CDR3 is made up of 12 amino acids.

This chain uses TRBV2 with TRBJ2-7; D gene unclear. CDR1 and CDR2 from the germline V gene are SNHLY and FYNNEI. CDR3 length: 15 residues. Trimming removed 1 base from V and 5 bases from J, with 15 bases in between. CDR3 DNA sequence: TGTGCCAGCAGTGAAGGGCCAGGATGGATCAACGAGCAGTACTTC. This translates into CASSEGPGWINEQYF.

This clone was observed a single time. The rearrangement links TRBV9 to TRBJ1-4; D call uncertain. Germline V gives CDR1 SGDLS, CDR2 YYNGEE. The CDR3 loop spans 15 amino acids. Trimming removed 2 bases at V and 5 bases at J, with 13 bases between. The CDR3 nucleotides read TGTGCCAGCAGCGTGAGGGTCGGAGGGAATGAAAAACTGTTTTTT. It codes for CASSVRVGGNEKLFF. The complete variable domain, with remaining parts taken from reference TRBV9 and TRBJ1-4, reads DSGVTQTPKHLITATGQRVTLRCSPRSGDLSVYWYQQSLDQGLQFLIQYYNGEERAKGNILERFSAQQFPDLHSELNLSSLELGDSALYFCASSVRVGGNEKLFFGSGTQLSVL.

This clone has a single count. The chain uses TRBV30 and TRBJ2-7; 10 bases align to TRBD1. The CDR3 is 17 residues long. From germline, CDR1 is GTSNPN and CDR2 SVGIG (reference sequence). V lost 1 base and J lost 0; bases outside the gene matches: 9. CDR3 DNA: TGTGCCTGGAGTGGGGACAGGGGCCAGAAATACTCCTACGAGCAGTACTTC. Translated, it gives CAWSGDRGQKYSYEQYF.

This clone appeared a single time. V usage is TRBV5-6 and J usage is TRBJ2-2; TRBD2 matches 13 bases. This CDR3 has 18 residues. J lost 4 bases, V lost 3 bases, and 9 bases had no gene match. Per the germline V gene, CDR1 is SGHDT and CDR2 is YYEEEE. CDR3 sequence: CASSWMTSGGLSTGELFF. CDR3 in DNA: TGTGCCAGCAGCTGGATGACTAGCGGGGGGTTAAGCACCGGGGAGCTGTTTTTT.

V usage is TRBV5-1 and J usage is TRBJ2-1; tentative D call: TRBD2 (7 bases). V was shortened by 5 bases and J by 0 bases, with 12 bases between the two germline ends. This CDR3 spans 15 amino acids. Germline V gene lookup returns CDR1 SGHRS and CDR2 YFSETQ. CDR3 residues: CASREGGSSYNEQFF. The CDR3 DNA reads TGCGCCAGCAGGGAGGGGGGGAGCTCCTACAATGAGCAGTTCTTC.

The V gene is TRBV7-2, the J gene TRBJ1-4; unclear D gene. The CDR3 extends over 15 amino acids. Germline V CDR1 and CDR2: SGHTA, FQGNSA. V dropped 4 bases and J dropped 6 bases, with 15 bases sitting between them. The CDR3 region is CASSSSISSDEKLFF. The DNA for the CDR3 is TGTGCCAGCAGCTCATCCATTTCTTCAGATGAAAAACTGTTTTTT.

CDR3 in DNA: TGCGCCAGCAGTCAATCGGGACAGGGTATCAACGAGCAGTACTTC. The encoded protein is CASSQSGQGINEQYF. The rearrangement joins TRBV23-1 to TRBJ2-7; 9 nucleotides align to TRBD1. TRBV23-1 is placed among ORFs of uncertain function. CDR3 length: 15 amino acids. V trimming: 0 bases; J trimming: 5 bases; junction bases outside the gene matches: 5.

The chain is built from TRBV7-2 and TRBJ2-6; unclear D gene. This CDR3 is built from 16 residues. Deletions cut 1 base from V and 0 bases from J, with 7 bases between. CDR1 is SGHTA and CDR2 is FQGNSA in the germline V gene. CDR3 amino acids: CASSLDTFSGANVLTF. The CDR3 DNA reads TGTGCCAGCAGCTTAGACACCTTCTCTGGGGCCAACGTCCTGACTTTC.

In its sample, this clone was seen once. The chain has TRBV7-3 and TRBJ2-3; 8 nucleotides agree with TRBD2. This CDR3 comprises 14 residues. Trimming removed 2 bases from V and 4 bases from J; junction bases left unmatched: 2. The germline CDR1 and CDR2 sequences are SGHTA and FQGTGA. CDR3 residues: CASSLSSGSDTQYF. CDR3 DNA: TGTGCCAGCAGCTTATCTAGCGGGTCAGATACGCAGTATTTT. Full variable domain (remainder filled in from reference TRBV7-3 and TRBJ2-3): GAGVSQTPSNKVTEKGKYVELRCDPISGHTALYWYRQSLGQGPEFLIYFQGTGAADDSGLPNDRFFAVRPEGSVSTLKIQRTERGDSAVYLCASSLSSGSDTQYFGPGTRLTVL.

This rearrangement joins TRBV19 to TRBJ1-1; unclear D gene. Trimming took off 3 bases at V and 4 bases at J, with 12 bases between the two ends. CDR1 and CDR2 from the germline V gene are LNHDA and SQIVND (reference sequence). The CDR3 loop spans 14 amino acids. CDR3 nucleotides: TGTGCCAGTAGTATCGGGAGCCCGGGCACTGAAGCTTTCTTT. This encodes CASSIGSPGTEAFF.

This chain's CDR3 is CASTWESRGLEQYF. The CDR3 DNA reads as TGCGCCAGCACTTGGGAATCCAGGGGGCTCGAGCAGTACTTC. The V gene is TRBV5-1, the J gene TRBJ2-7; 8 nucleotides line up with TRBD1. The junction had 11 bases not matched to a gene; V was cut back by 6 bases and J by 6 bases. Germline V lookup: CDR1 SGHRS, CDR2 YFSETQ. The CDR3 is 14 residues long.

This chain uses TRBV11-2 with TRBJ1-2; the match to TRBD1 covers 9 bases. With 2 bases clipped from V and 7 bases from J, the junction kept 14 bases outside the gene matches. Per germline, CDR1 SGHAT and CDR2 FQNNGV. The CDR3 consists of 17 residues. CDR3 amino acids: CASSLYPPGQGYGGYTF. DNA of the CDR3: TGTGCCAGCAGCTTATACCCCCCAGGACAGGGGTATGGTGGCTACACCTTC.

This clone has just one count. The rearrangement uses TRBV7-2 and TRBJ2-1, with 10 nucleotides matching TRBD1. The CDR3 totals 15 residues. Per the germline V gene, CDR1 is SGHTA and CDR2 is FQGNSA. The V segment lost 1 base and the J segment 7 bases; nucleotides outside the gene matches: 4. The DNA of the CDR3 is TGTGCCAGCAGCTTAGGACAGGGGGCAAGGAATGAGCAGTTCTTC. Residues: CASSLGQGARNEQFF. The full variable domain, with the rest looked up from reference TRBV7-2 and TRBJ2-1, is GAGVSQSPSNKVTEKGKDVELRCDPISGHTALYWYRQSLGQGLEFLIYFQGNSAPDKSGLPSDRFSAERTGGSVSTLTIQRTQQEDSAVYLCASSLGQGARNEQFFGPGTRLTVL.

The chain is built from TRBV7-8 and TRBJ2-7; D is possibly TRBD1 (6 bases). Trimming took off 1 base at V and 2 bases at J, with 12 bases between the two ends. The CDR3 is 15 residues long. CDR1 is SGHVS and CDR2 is FQNEAQ in the germline V gene. The CDR3 reads CASSLGQVTTYEQYF. DNA for the CDR3: TGTGCCAGCAGCTTAGGACAGGTCACCACCTACGAGCAGTACTTC.

This clone occurred once. The chain has TRBV7-2 and TRBJ2-7; 7 bases are a match to TRBD1. After removal of 2 bases from V and 3 bases from J, the junction contained 10 bases not matched to a gene. The CDR3 sequence is 16 residues long. In germline, CDR1 is SGHTA, CDR2 FQGNSA. The CDR3 protein is CASSLNPQGTYYEQYF. The DNA for the CDR3 is TGTGCCAGCAGCTTAAATCCACAGGGGACGTACTACGAGCAGTACTTC. Using reference TRBV7-2 and TRBJ2-7 for the parts outside the CDR3, the full variable domain is GAGVSQSPSNKVTEKGKDVELRCDPISGHTALYWYRQSLGQGLEFLIYFQGNSAPDKSGLPSDRFSAERTGGSVSTLTIQRTQQEDSAVYLCASSLNPQGTYYEQYFGPGTRLTVT.

The chain employs TRBV5-1 and TRBJ2-5, with D possibly matching TRBD2 (5 bases). The CDR3 contains 13 residues. With 3 bases removed from V and 4 bases from J, the gap between germline ends came to 10 bases. The germline gives CDR1 SGHRS, CDR2 YFSETQ. Here the CDR3 reads CASSSGLTETQYF. CDR3 DNA sequence: TGCGCCAGCAGCTCAGGACTCACAGAGACCCAGTACTTC.

V usage is TRBV5-1 and J usage is TRBJ2-1; 7 bases are a match to TRBD1. V was pared by 0 bases and J by 9 bases, with 6 bases of the junction left unmatched. This CDR3 spans 14 amino acids. CDR1 SGHRS and CDR2 YFSETQ come from the germline V gene. The CDR3 loop reads CASSLGQGGTEQFF. As DNA, the CDR3 is TGCGCCAGCAGCTTGGGACAGGGTGGTACTGAGCAGTTCTTC.

The J gene is TRBJ2-7, the V gene TRBV11-2; 9 bases align to TRBD1. The germline V gene encodes CDR1 SGHAT and CDR2 FQNNGV. Germline trimming cut 0 bases from V and 1 base from J; bases unmatched to any gene: 4. The CDR3 length is 16 residues. CDR3 in DNA: TGTGCCAGCAGCTTAGAGTTTGGGACAGGGTCCTACGAGCAGTACTTC. Translating gives CASSLEFGTGSYEQYF.